These T cell receptor beta chains were read from a single sample in a study of blood T cells in healthy people across ages. TCRdb re-called the 5' RACE reads with MiXCR, one entry per CDR3 protein. The repertoire includes 650,000 to 800,000 distinct CDR3 sequences, 52% of them detected once, and approximately 13% sits in the top ten. Sample: blood. These receptors all stem from a woman aged 80 or over in good health. Each CDR3 is given with its conserved first and last residue. Fields, in order: V gene, CDR3 length, D gene, clone size, J gene, CDR3 DNA, CDR3 protein. D genes are given only for firm matches. Clone sizes are given selectively: once, few, many, or a class where the clone is expanded.

>TRBV27|16|TRBD2|few|TRBJ2-3
TGTGCCAGCAGTTTATCTAAGGGAGGGTCTACAGATACGCAGTATTTT
CASSLSKGGSTDTQYF
>TRBV7-8|14|TRBD2|once|TRBJ2-1
TGTGCCAGCAGCGGGACTAGCGGCCTCTCGGAGCAGTTCTTC
CASSGTSGLSEQFF
>TRBV6-5|13|NA|NA|TRBJ2-5
TGTGCCAGCAGTTTCGGAGCGGGAGAGACCCAGTACTTC
CASSFGAGETQYF
>TRBV7-9|14|NA|NA|TRBJ1-2
TGCGCCAGCAGCCGGCTGACCGGGGTCAAGGGCTACACCTTC
CASSRLTGVKGYTF
>TRBV7-6|15|NA|many|TRBJ2-3
TGTGCCAGCAGCCCTCTAGCCCGCATCACAGATACGCAGTATTTT
CASSPLARITDTQYF
>TRBV12-3/TRBV12-4|13|NA|many|TRBJ1-4
TGTGCCAGCAGGGGCAGGACAGCTGAAAAACTGTTTTTT
CASRGRTAEKLFF
>TRBV11-2|15|NA|few|TRBJ2-7
TGTGCCAGCAGCTTGAGTCCCACAGACGCCTACGAGCAGTACTTC
CASSLSPTDAYEQYF
>TRBV2|16|TRBD1|once|TRBJ1-2
TGTGCCAGCACCCTCTCCCGGACAGGGGATCGCTATGGCTACACCTTC
CASTLSRTGDRYGYTF
>TRBV29-1|15|NA|NA|TRBJ2-2
TGCAGCGCCCGTTATTTTTTTAGGGGCACCGGGGAGCTGTTTTTT
CSARYFFRGTGELFF
>TRBV5-1|15|TRBD2|NA|TRBJ2-1
TGCGCCAGCAGCTTACGTCGGGGGGGCAGCAATGAGCAGTTCTTC
CASSLRRGGSNEQFF
>TRBV4-2|16|NA|NA|TRBJ2-3
TGTGCCAGCAGCCAAGATTTTGACACCCCGAGGGATACGCAGTATTTT
CASSQDFDTPRDTQYF
>TRBV20-1|14|NA|once|TRBJ1-1
TGCAGTGCTAGCGTGTTTCCCCCGAACACTGAAGCTTTCTTT
CSASVFPPNTEAFF
>TRBV28|15|NA|many|TRBJ2-7
TGTGCCAGCACCTCAGCCGGAGGGCGTCGATACGAGCAGTACTTC
CASTSAGGRRYEQYF
>TRBV27|15|NA|many|TRBJ1-2
TGTGCCAGCAGTTTAACGTTTCAGGGCAACTATGGCTACACCTTC
CASSLTFQGNYGYTF
>TRBV10-3|18|TRBD1|NA|TRBJ2-6
TGTGCCATCAGCGTAGGGACAGCTCTGAGCGCTGGGGCCAACGTCCTGACTTTC
CAISVGTALSAGANVLTF
>TRBV4-2|16|NA|NA|TRBJ1-3
TGTGCCAGCAGCCAAGATCAGGGGAGGACTGGAAACACCATATATTTT
CASSQDQGRTGNTIYF
>TRBV18|12|NA|NA|TRBJ2-3
TGTGCCAGCGCAAACCTCGGCGATACGCAGTATTTT
CASANLGDTQYF
>TRBV29-1|14|TRBD1|NA|TRBJ2-2
TGCAGCGTTCAGAGGACAGGGAACACCGGGGAGCTGATTTTT
CSVQRTGNTGELIF
>TRBV18|15|NA|once|TRBJ1-2
TGTGCCAGCTCACCACCGGGGACTACTAACTATGGCTACACCTTC
CASSPPGTTNYGYTF
>TRBV30|17|NA|NA|TRBJ2-2
TGTGCCTGGAGATACAGTCCGCCGGGGTTGAGGAGCGGGGAGCTGTTTTTT
CAWRYSPPGLRSGELFF
>TRBV20-1|14|TRBD2|NA|TRBJ2-1
TGCAGTGCTAGAGTCCCCGGACTAGACAATGAGCAGTTCTTC
CSARVPGLDNEQFF
>TRBV19|13|TRBD1|NA|TRBJ2-1
TGTGCCACGGGGACAGCCGCCGGGACGGAGCAGTTCTTC
CATGTAAGTEQFF
>TRBV4-1|14|TRBD2|few|TRBJ2-1
TGCGCCAGCAGCCAAGATCAGCGGGGCCGCGAGCAGTTCTTC
CASSQDQRGREQFF
>TRBV12-3/TRBV12-4|13|NA|many|TRBJ2-1
TGTGCCAGCAGGCGTATTGAGTACAATGAGCAGTTCTTC
CASRRIEYNEQFF